A selection of T cell receptor beta chains follows, all from one sample in a study of CD8 T cells in Susac syndrome. MiXCR, run by TCRdb on the immunoSEQ multiplex PCR reads, gives a single entry per CDR3 protein. The sample holds approximately 190,000 distinct CDR3 sequences; 93% are singletons and the top ten take about 0.1%. The sequencing input was CD4+ T cells from PBMCs. The receptors here all came from a human donor in good health. CDR3s include the opening cysteine and the closing phenylalanine or tryptophan. Each record gives: V gene, D gene, clone size, J gene, CDR3 DNA, CDR3 protein. The D gene is left open where the match is weak. Expanded clones are given a class, and other clones once, few, many or no size at all.

>TRBV6-5|TRBD1|once|TRBJ2-1
TGTGCCAGCAGTTACACTGGACAGGGAACCTACAATGAGCAGTTCTTC
CASSYTGQGTYNEQFF
>TRBV24-1|NA|NA|TRBJ2-1
TGTGCCGCATCCCGGGACAATGAGCAGTTCTTC
CAASRDNEQFF
>TRBV7-8|NA|NA|TRBJ1-1
TGTGCCAGCAGCCTTCTGTTGACTGAAGCTTTCTTT
CASSLLLTEAFF
>TRBV5-1|TRBD2|NA|TRBJ2-2
TGCGCCAGCAGAGAAACTCCGGGACTAGAAAACGGGGAGCTGTTTTTT
CASRETPGLENGELFF
>TRBV2|NA|NA|TRBJ1-1
TGTGCCAGCAGTGCCTTGGGGAACACTGAAGCTTTCTTT
CASSALGNTEAFF
>TRBV5-4|NA|NA|TRBJ2-3
TGTGCCAGCAGCTTGCAACAGGGCCACACAGATACGCAGTATTTT
CASSLQQGHTDTQYF
>TRBV19|NA|NA|TRBJ2-6
TGTGCCACTTCCATGTGGGGTTCTGGGGCCAACGTCCTGACTTTC
CATSMWGSGANVLTF
>TRBV10-3|TRBD1|NA|TRBJ1-1
TGTGCCATCAAAGGGGGCGGTTTACGAGTGGACACTGAAGCTTTCTTT
CAIKGGGLRVDTEAFF
>TRBV6-2/TRBV6-3|NA|NA|TRBJ1-6
TGTGCCAGCAGTCCCCGAGGACCGAGCGGGTCACCCCTCCACTTT
CASSPRGPSGSPLHF
>TRBV2|NA|NA|TRBJ1-5
TGTGCCAGCAGTCTCGGACGGCTGAATCAGCCCCAGCATTTT
CASSLGRLNQPQHF
>TRBV7-9|NA|NA|TRBJ1-2
TGTGCCAGCAGCCCTTCTTGGACCGGGGGCCCCGATGGCTACACCTTC
CASSPSWTGGPDGYTF
>TRBV7-8|NA|NA|TRBJ2-3
TGTGCCAGCAGCTTAGCTTCCGCAGATACGCAGTATTTT
CASSLASADTQYF
>TRBV5-1|TRBD1|NA|TRBJ2-5
TGCGCCAGCAGCTTGGACGGCAGGGGGCAAGAGACCCAGTACTTC
CASSLDGRGQETQYF
>TRBV7-2|NA|NA|TRBJ2-3
TGTGCCAGCAGCCAGGGGTTCGGCACAGATACGCAGTATTTT
CASSQGFGTDTQYF
>TRBV5-1|NA|NA|TRBJ2-5
TGCGCCAGCAGCTTGAACGGTGGAGAGACCCAGTACTTC
CASSLNGGETQYF
>TRBV28|TRBD2|NA|TRBJ2-5
TGTGCCAGCAGTCTATTAGCGGGGGCGACGTACCAAGAGACCCAGTACTTC
CASSLLAGATYQETQYF
>TRBV27|NA|NA|TRBJ2-6
TGTGCCAGCAGTCCCCGCGGTCCGATCTCTGGGGCCAACGTCCTGACTTTC
CASSPRGPISGANVLTF
>TRBV15|TRBD1|NA|TRBJ2-5
TGTGCCACCAGCGGCCGCGGGACAGGGGTCCAAGAGACCCAGTACTTC
CATSGRGTGVQETQYF
>TRBV3-1|NA|NA|TRBJ2-1
TGTGCCAGCAGCCAAGCTGGGACGGGTCCCGTTAATGAGCAGTTCTTC
CASSQAGTGPVNEQFF
>TRBV7-3|TRBD2|NA|TRBJ2-2
TGTGCCAGCAGCTCCTCGTCAGCGGGGAATACCGGGGAGCTGTTTTTT
CASSSSSAGNTGELFF
>TRBV5-4|NA|NA|TRBJ2-2
TGTGCCAGCAGAGGGGCCCCACTGAACACCGGGGAGCTGTTTTTT
CASRGAPLNTGELFF
>TRBV5-4|TRBD2|NA|TRBJ2-3
TGTGCCAGCAGCTCTCCTTGGGGGGGGGACACAGATACGCAGTATTTT
CASSSPWGGDTDTQYF
>TRBV18|TRBD2|NA|TRBJ2-1
TGTGCCAGCTCACCTCCCAGCGGGGTCGGTGAGCAGTTCTTC
CASSPPSGVGEQFF
>TRBV12-3/TRBV12-4|TRBD1|NA|TRBJ1-5
TGTGCCAGCAGTTTCGGCAGGGGGATTAATCAGCCCCAGCATTTT
CASSFGRGINQPQHF
>TRBV6-5|NA|NA|TRBJ2-7
TGTGCCAGCAGGATCAGCCGGTCGAGCCACGAGCAGTACTTC
CASRISRSSHEQYF
>TRBV29-1|NA|NA|TRBJ1-2
TGCAGCGTAGGACAAGGTAACGACTATGGCTACACCTTC
CSVGQGNDYGYTF
>TRBV3-1|NA|NA|TRBJ1-5
TGTGCCAGCAGCCAAGATGCAAAGAGCAATCAGCCCCAGCATTTT
CASSQDAKSNQPQHF
>TRBV12-3/TRBV12-4|NA|NA|TRBJ2-2
TGTGCCAGCATTAAATCCGCGAACACCGGGGAGCTGTTTTTT
CASIKSANTGELFF
>TRBV12-5|NA|once|TRBJ2-3
TGTGCTAGTGGTGTCTCCGGGACACCCACAGATACGCAGTATTTT
CASGVSGTPTDTQYF
>TRBV7-2|NA|NA|TRBJ2-5
TGTGCCAGCAGCTATCGGTTGTACCAAGAGACCCAGTACTTC
CASSYRLYQETQYF
>TRBV11-1|NA|once|TRBJ2-5
TGTGCCAGCAGCCCCCTGGGCAGCCAAGAGACCCAGTACTTC
CASSPLGSQETQYF
>TRBV28|TRBD1|NA|TRBJ1-2
TGTGCCAGCAGTTTATGGGACAGGGGCTATGGCTACACCTTC
CASSLWDRGYGYTF
>TRBV7-2|NA|NA|TRBJ1-2
TGTGCCAGCAGCTCCACACGCTCAGGACCTATCTATGGCTACACCTTC
CASSSTRSGPIYGYTF
>TRBV4-1|TRBD2|NA|TRBJ2-1
TGCGCCAGCAGCCAAGATCTGAGGGAGGGTGAGCAGTTCTTC
CASSQDLREGEQFF
>TRBV7-3|NA|NA|TRBJ2-1
TGTGCCAGCAGTTCAGGACGTAGTAATGAGCAGTTCTTC
CASSSGRSNEQFF
>TRBV19|NA|once|TRBJ2-7
TGTGCCAGTAGTATTTGGGACACGGGCGAAACTTACGAGCAGTACTTC
CASSIWDTGETYEQYF
>TRBV20-1|NA|NA|TRBJ1-6
TGCAGTGCCACGGGGTGGGCTAACAGTCCCCTCCACTTT
CSATGWANSPLHF
>TRBV20-1|NA|NA|TRBJ1-1
TGCAGTGCCAGAACGCGGACAGCCAACACTGAAGCTTTCTTT
CSARTRTANTEAFF
>TRBV12-3/TRBV12-4|NA|NA|TRBJ2-1
TGTGCCAGCAGTTTTGGTGTCGAGAGGCAGTTCTTC
CASSFGVERQFF
>TRBV12-3/TRBV12-4|NA|NA|TRBJ2-1
TGTGCCAGCAGTTTGGGCCAGAGTAACTACAATGAGCAGTTCTTC
CASSLGQSNYNEQFF
>TRBV6-5|TRBD1|NA|TRBJ1-2
TGTGCCAGCAGTTACGATGTTACAGGGGGTGGCTACACCTTC
CASSYDVTGGGYTF
>TRBV9|TRBD2|NA|TRBJ2-2
TGTGCCAGCAGCGTAACTAGCGGGGGAATCGGGGAGCTGTTTTTT
CASSVTSGGIGELFF
>TRBV6-5|NA|NA|TRBJ1-1
TGTGCCAGCATCCAGGAAGGGGGTAACACTGAAGCTTTCTTT
CASIQEGGNTEAFF
>TRBV20-1|NA|NA|TRBJ2-3
TGCAGTGCTAGAGTTTCGGCGACGCAGTATTTT
CSARVSATQYF
>TRBV9|TRBD1|NA|TRBJ1-5
TGTGCCAGCAGCGCGGACAACAGGGGTCTGCCCCAGCATTTT
CASSADNRGLPQHF
>TRBV30|NA|NA|TRBJ1-2
TGTGCCTGGAACAGAAAGCTGATTAGTTATGGCTACACCTTC
CAWNRKLISYGYTF
>TRBV4-1|NA|once|TRBJ1-1
TGCGCCAGCAGCCAGGTGGGGACACAGAACACTGAAGCTTTCTTT
CASSQVGTQNTEAFF
>TRBV30|NA|once|TRBJ2-2
TGTGCCTGGATAGGTCAGGGGTGGGCCGGGGAGCTGTTTTTT
CAWIGQGWAGELFF
>TRBV28|NA|NA|TRBJ1-5
TGTGCCAGCAGTTCCTATCAGCCCCAGCATTTT
CASSSYQPQHF
>TRBV21-1|NA|NA|TRBJ2-5
TGTGCCAGCAGCAAAGGCCAGACAGAGACCCAGTACTTC
CASSKGQTETQYF
>TRBV3-1|NA|NA|TRBJ1-1
TGTGCCAGCAGCCCTTACCCTGGGACAACTGAAGCTTTCTTT
CASSPYPGTTEAFF
>TRBV7-9|TRBD2|NA|TRBJ2-5
TGTGCCAGCGGTGGCGGGGGACCAAGGGAGACCCAGTACTTC
CASGGGGPRETQYF
>TRBV7-8|NA|NA|TRBJ1-1
TGTGCCAGCAGCCTCCGAGGTAAGCGGACTGAAGCTTTCTTT
CASSLRGKRTEAFF
>TRBV7-2|NA|NA|TRBJ2-6
TGTGCCAGCAATACGTTCGGACCCGGGGCCAACGTCCTGACTTTC
CASNTFGPGANVLTF
>TRBV7-6|TRBD2|NA|TRBJ2-3
TGTGCCAGCAGCTCTTTAGCGGGGGCCCGGGATACGCAGTATTTT
CASSSLAGARDTQYF
>TRBV6-1|NA|NA|TRBJ2-7
TGTGCCAGCAGTCCGGCCCGGTTTGGCGAGCAGTACTTC
CASSPARFGEQYF
>TRBV7-9|NA|once|TRBJ1-1
TGTGCCAGCACTCCTGGGAGCAGAGAGAACACTGAAGCTTTCTTT
CASTPGSRENTEAFF
>TRBV5-1|NA|NA|TRBJ1-2
TGCGCCAGCAGCTTGGAGATAAACTATGGCTACACCTTC
CASSLEINYGYTF
>TRBV19|NA|NA|TRBJ1-3
TGTGCCAGTAGTAGAGTATTCTCTGGAAACACCATATATTTT
CASSRVFSGNTIYF